This T cell receptor (beta chain) was captured in a study of cytomegalovirus exposure and HLA in healthy donors. Across the whole study: The roughly 100 million unique TCR beta sequences, from roughly 180 million T cells, were found by an earlier analysis. General study points: In an earlier analysis, in approximately 630 donors, most V segments appeared productive either ~90% or ~30% of the time. The majority of TCR sequences were rare, yet some public TCRs appeared in many donors.

In regard to this clone: Its antigen is unknown.

The donors gave bone marrow, and they were healthy. This CDR3 spans 13 amino acids. The V and J ends lost 5 bases and 6 bases respectively, with 14 bases between them. The germline gives CDR1 SGHTA, CDR2 FQGTGA. It was with 60 Vbeta and 13 Jbeta primers that the PCR ran. Data came from immunoSEQ multiplex PCR; TCRdb stores just in-frame clones and leaves some out. The sample yields about 140,000 clones, roughly four fifths seen once. Sequenced sample: PBMCs. This TCR was sampled from a woman aged 60-75 years in good health and CMV-seropositive. The chain carries TRBV7-3 and TRBJ2-7, with TRBD2 as a possible D gene (6 bases). The CDR3 nucleotides read TGTGCCAGCAGCAAGGGACGGAGGGGCGAGCAGTACTTC. It encodes CASSKGRRGEQYF.